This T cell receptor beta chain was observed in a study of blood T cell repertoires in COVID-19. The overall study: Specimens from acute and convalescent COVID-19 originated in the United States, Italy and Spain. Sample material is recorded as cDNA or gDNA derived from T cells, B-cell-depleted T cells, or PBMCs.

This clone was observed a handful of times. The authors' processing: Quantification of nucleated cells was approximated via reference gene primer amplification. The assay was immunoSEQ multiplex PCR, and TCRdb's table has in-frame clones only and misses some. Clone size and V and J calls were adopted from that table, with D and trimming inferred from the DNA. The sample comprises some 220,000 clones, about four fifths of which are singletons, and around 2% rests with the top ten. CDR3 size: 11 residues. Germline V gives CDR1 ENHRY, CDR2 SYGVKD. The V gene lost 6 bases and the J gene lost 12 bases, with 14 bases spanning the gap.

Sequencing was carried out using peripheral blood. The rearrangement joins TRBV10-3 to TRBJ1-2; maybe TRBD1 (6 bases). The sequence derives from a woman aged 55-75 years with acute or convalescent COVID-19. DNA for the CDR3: TGTGCCATCAGAGAGATAGGGGGTGACACCTTC. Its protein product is CAIREIGGDTF.